Below are 16 T cell receptor beta chains sequenced from a single sample in a study of blood T cell repertoires in COVID-19 (dated by TCRdb to between 2020 and 2021). Library method: the immunoSEQ multiplex PCR assay. As stored in TCRdb, this immuneACCESS dataset retains in-frame rearrangements with V and J assigned. A fraction of the clones does not appear; measured against another copy, unresolved V genes explain less than half of the discrepancy, and the remainder lacks a known reason. The sample has approximately 330,000 clones on record, around nine tenths of them singletons. The top ten clonotypes cover roughly 4.1% of the sample. The sample was peripheral blood. These receptors all stem from a woman aged 50 to 60 with active or convalescent COVID-19.

The chain uses TRBV11-3 and TRBJ2-7; the D is unclear. V was cut by 0 bases and J by 4 bases, with 7 bases left in between. This CDR3 is 13 amino acids long. CDR1 and CDR2 from the germline V gene are SGHNT and YENEEA. The CDR3 DNA reads TGTGCCAGCAGCTTAGATGCAGGATACGAGCAGTACTTC. Translating it yields CASSLDAGYEQYF.

This clone appeared a single time. The chain carries TRBV19 and TRBJ2-7, with D possibly matching TRBD2 (5 bases). The V gene lost 4 bases and the J gene lost 1 base, with 8 bases spanning the gap. This CDR3 has 13 amino acids. Germline CDR1 LNHDA, CDR2 SQIVND (reference sequence). CDR3 DNA sequence: TGTGCCAGTAGTAGCGGGTTTTCCTACGAGCAGTACTTC. Translating it yields CASSSGFSYEQYF.

The chain employs TRBV19 and TRBJ1-6, with D maybe TRBD1 (5 bases). V lost 3 bases and J 14 bases, leaving 17 bases between the germline ends. The CDR3 totals 14 residues. Germline V gene lookup returns CDR1 LNHDA and CDR2 SQIVND (reference sequence). The DNA of the CDR3 is TGTGCCAGTAGTATTGCGGCAGGGCGGGGGACCCTCCACTTT. This codes for CASSIAAGRGTLHF.

J is TRBJ2-7 and V is TRBV10-1; no definite D call. From germline, CDR1 is WNHNN and CDR2 SYGVQD (reference sequence). The CDR3 contains 10 residues. V shed 9 bases and J shed 4 bases, with 7 bases lying between them. This CDR3 is CASPVYEQYF. CDR3 nucleotides: TGCGCCAGTCCCGTTTACGAGCAGTACTTC.

V usage is TRBV19 and J usage is TRBJ1-1; D is unresolved. The ends were cut back, 6 bases at V and 4 bases at J, with 30 bases in the middle. The length of the CDR3 is 19 residues. Germline V gene data show CDR1 as LNHDA and CDR2 as SQIVND (reference sequence). The CDR3 DNA follows: TGTGCCAGTAGCTCTCCCGTGTGGCCCTCCAAGGGAGTCGGCACTGAAGCTTTCTTT. This gives the protein CASSSPVWPSKGVGTEAFF.

The chain combines TRBV19 with TRBJ2-2; TRBD2 agrees at 7 bases. This CDR3 comprises 15 residues. The ends lost 3 bases at V and 5 bases at J; junction bases unmatched: 6. CDR1 is LNHDA, CDR2 SQIVND, per germline (reference sequence). CDR3 in amino acids: CASSIGGGPTGELFF. CDR3 nucleotides: TGTGCCAGTAGTATCGGGGGAGGGCCAACCGGGGAGCTGTTTTTT.

The V gene is TRBV13, the J gene TRBJ1-2; D gene uncertain. The CDR3 has 13 amino acids. V gave up 2 bases and J gave up 8 bases, with 12 bases separating them. CDR1 is PRHDT and CDR2 is FYEKMQ in the germline V gene (reference sequence). CDR3 in amino acids: CASSLTDISGYTF. CDR3 in DNA: TGTGCCAGCAGCTTAACTGACATCAGCGGCTACACCTTC.

The chain has TRBV14 and TRBJ2-7; D unresolved. V lost 3 bases and J lost 5, with 14 bases in between. The CDR3 extends over 14 amino acids. CDR1 is SGHDN, CDR2 FVKESK, per germline. CDR3 region: CASSHKSWANEQYF. The CDR3 coding sequence is TGTGCCAGCAGCCATAAATCTTGGGCCAACGAGCAGTACTTC.

The chain carries TRBV9 and TRBJ1-4; TRBD1 agrees at 9 bases. V was pared by 3 bases and J by 5 bases, with 5 bases of the junction left unmatched. CDR1 is SGDLS and CDR2 is YYNGEE in the germline V gene. The CDR3 contains 15 residues. CDR3 coding DNA: TGTGCCAGCAGCGCGGTAGGGACAGGGAATGAAAAACTGTTTTTT. Amino acid sequence: CASSAVGTGNEKLFF.

Here the CDR3 DNA reads TGTGCCAGCTTCCTCCGGGGATTGTACACTGAAGCTTTCTTT. This codes for CASFLRGLYTEAFF. This chain links TRBV5-6 with TRBJ1-1; D remains ambiguous. The germline V and J ends were trimmed by 7 bases and 3 bases, with 16 bases remaining between them. The CDR3 runs to 14 residues. Germline V gives CDR1 SGHDT, CDR2 YYEEEE.

The chain couples TRBV13 to TRBJ2-7; D gene uncertain. Germline assignment: CDR1 PRHDT and CDR2 FYEKMQ (reference sequence). The V gene lost 8 bases and the J gene lost 5 bases, with 10 bases spanning the gap. The CDR3 totals 11 residues. In DNA, the CDR3 is TGTGCCAGCGGGCGTGGGCACGAGCAGTACTTC. As protein: CASGRGHEQYF.

V and J are TRBV15 and TRBJ2-5, with no clear D. V lost 0 bases and J lost 5, with 7 bases in between. CDR3 length: 13 amino acids. Germline assignment: CDR1 LNHNV and CDR2 YYDKDF (reference sequence). The CDR3 nucleotides read TGTGCCACCAGCAGAGATTTCAGGGAGACCCAGTACTTC. Protein product: CATSRDFRETQYF.

This clone was seen a handful of times. This chain connects TRBV28 to TRBJ1-1; 7 nucleotides align to TRBD1. V gave up 11 bases and J gave up 5 bases; unmatched junction bases: 11. The germline V gene has CDR1 MDHEN and CDR2 SYDVKM. The CDR3 is made up of 13 amino acids. CDR3: CAAAAQGRTEAFF. The CDR3 DNA follows: TGTGCCGCAGCCGCACAGGGGAGGACTGAAGCTTTCTTT. The variable domain in full, with the rest retrieved from reference TRBV28 and TRBJ1-1, is DVKVTQSSRYLVKRTGEKVFLECVQDMDHENMFWYRQDPGLGLRLIYFSYDVKMKEKGDIPEGYSVSREKKERFSLILESASTNQTSMYLCAAAAQGRTEAFFGQGTRLTVV.

The V call is TRBV28, the J call TRBJ2-1; TRBD2 aligns across 9 bases. The V and J ends lost 5 bases and 9 bases, in that order; junction bases with no gene match: 14. This CDR3 has 16 amino acids. Germline V gene data show CDR1 as MDHEN and CDR2 as SYDVKM. CDR3 region: CASSGRGASGTVEQFF. The CDR3 bases are TGTGCCAGCAGTGGGCGGGGGGCTAGCGGGACGGTTGAGCAGTTCTTC. Full variable domain (remainder filled in from reference TRBV28 and TRBJ2-1): DVKVTQSSRYLVKRTGEKVFLECVQDMDHENMFWYRQDPGLGLRLIYFSYDVKMKEKGDIPEGYSVSREKKERFSLILESASTNQTSMYLCASSGRGASGTVEQFFGPGTRLTVL.

V and J are TRBV7-9 and TRBJ2-2, with 12 nucleotides matching TRBD2. V lost 5 bases, J lost 1 base, and 5 bases stayed unmatched. Germline loops: CDR1 SEHNR, CDR2 FQNEAQ (reference sequence). This CDR3 spans 17 amino acids. The CDR3 sequence is CASSRRTSGMNTGELFF. The CDR3 DNA is TGTGCCAGCAGCAGAAGGACTAGCGGGATGAACACCGGGGAGCTGTTTTTT.

The chain couples TRBV27 to TRBJ2-3; D perhaps matches TRBD2 (5 bases). The V end was cut by 6 bases, the J end by 6 bases, with 13 bases between. Germline CDR1 and CDR2: MNHEY and SMNVEV (reference sequence). There are 13 residues in the CDR3. The CDR3 spells CASRLTILDTQYF. The CDR3 DNA is TGTGCCAGCAGATTGACTATTCTGGATACGCAGTATTTT.